The 21 T cell receptor beta chains below come from one sample, sequenced in a study of blood T cell repertoires in COVID-19. Assay: immunoSEQ multiplex PCR; the TCRdb copy retains only in-frame clones and omits some. Here the sample spans a few hundred thousand clones, just under 90% being singletons. Material: PBMCs or T cells enriched from blood (not recorded which). The receptor set was obtained from a woman in her 30s who had recovered from COVID-19.

The J gene is TRBJ2-5, the V gene TRBV7-9; TRBD2 matches 13 bases. CDR1 is SEHNR and CDR2 is FQNEAQ in the germline V gene (reference sequence). The CDR3 is 15 amino acids. V shed 5 bases, J shed 2 bases, and the junction held 2 bases outside the gene matches. The CDR3 bases are TGTGCCAGCAGCAAGGGACTAGCGGGGCAAGAGACCCAGTACTTC. It specifies CASSKGLAGQETQYF.

CDR3 bases: TGTGCCAGCAAACCTACCAGGACAGGGCAAGAGACCCAGTACTTC. Amino acids: CASKPTRTGQETQYF. This chain joins TRBV2 and TRBJ2-5; 8 bases align to TRBD1. V trimming: 7 bases; J trimming: 2 bases; junction bases outside the gene matches: 9. This CDR3 region has 15 residues. Germline-derived CDR1 and CDR2 are SNHLY and FYNNEI.

This chain links TRBV10-3 with TRBJ1-3; D unresolved. The V end was cut by 3 bases, the J end by 2 bases, with 14 bases between. Germline V gene lookup returns CDR1 ENHRY and CDR2 SYGVKD. CDR3 length: 16 residues. CDR3 protein: CAISELNPRPGNTIYF. As DNA, the CDR3 is TGTGCCATCAGTGAACTTAACCCGAGGCCTGGAAACACCATATATTTT.

The V and J genes are TRBV18 and TRBJ2-7, with 10 bases lining up with TRBD1. CDR3 length: 15 residues. Germline values: CDR1 KGHSH, CDR2 LQKENI. J was trimmed by 6 bases and V by 0 bases; bases with no gene match: 5. CDR3 sequence reads: CASSPPTGGISEQYF. The DNA for the CDR3 is TGTGCCAGCTCACCACCGACAGGGGGCATAAGCGAGCAGTACTTC. The complete variable domain, with remaining parts taken from reference TRBV18 and TRBJ2-7, reads NAGVMQNPRHLVRRRGQEARLRCSPMKGHSHVYWYRQLPEEGLKFMVYLQKENIIDESGMPKERFSAEFPKEGPSILRIQQVVRGDSAAYFCASSPPTGGISEQYFGPGTRLTVT.

The chain joins TRBV7-9 to TRBJ1-6; no clear D gene. Trimming stripped 5 bases from V and 9 bases from J, with 20 bases between. Germline V CDR1 and CDR2: SEHNR, FQNEAQ (reference sequence). CDR3 length: 16 residues. CDR3 DNA: TGTGCCAGCAGCCGCGCTTTGGAGCTAAGCCCTTCACCCCTCCACTTT. It translates to CASSRALELSPSPLHF.

The gene calls are TRBV19 and TRBJ2-5, with TRBD1 identical over 9 bases. The V gene end was trimmed by 6 bases and the J gene end by 3 bases; junction bases not matched to a gene: 2. The CDR3 contains 13 residues. Looked up from germline, CDR1 is LNHDA and CDR2 is SQIVND (reference sequence). The CDR3, as DNA: TGTGCCAGTAGGGGACAGGGTAAAGAGACCCAGTACTTC. Translated: CASRGQGKETQYF.

V usage is TRBV3-1 (or the pseudogene TRBV3-2) and J usage is TRBJ2-5, with unresolved D. The CDR3 consists of 14 residues. Trimming stripped 0 bases from V and 2 bases from J, with 7 bases between. Germline values: CDR1 LGHDT, CDR2 YNNKEL (reference sequence). The DNA for the CDR3 is TGTGCCAGCAGCCAAGATATCGGGCAAGAGACCCAGTACTTC. As protein: CASSQDIGQETQYF.

Regarding this clone: A junction boundary mismatches the germline segment, possibly from a read error. The chain uses TRBV3-1 (or the pseudogene TRBV3-2) and TRBJ2-1; 12 bases are a match to TRBD2. CDR3 size: 16 residues. Germline V lookup: CDR1 LGHDT, CDR2 YNNKEL (reference sequence). CDR3 coding DNA: TGTGCCAGCAACCAACTAGCGGGAGGTTCCTACAATGAGCAGTTCTTC. Encoded protein: CASNQLAGGSYNEQFF.

The CDR3: CASSVLASGPVSYEQYF. The CDR3 coding sequence is TGTGCCAGCAGTGTACTAGCTAGCGGACCAGTCTCCTACGAGCAGTACTTC. The chain employs TRBV2 and TRBJ2-7; 7 bases are a match to TRBD2. The CDR3 covers 17 residues. V dropped 4 bases and J dropped 0; count of bases not matched to a gene: 12. CDR1 SNHLY and CDR2 FYNNEI come from the germline V gene.

The chain employs TRBV9 and TRBJ2-3; 14 bases are shared with TRBD2. J gave up 2 bases and V 3 bases, and 8 bases lay outside the gene matches. CDR3 length: 18 amino acids. Germline V gives CDR1 SGDLS, CDR2 YYNGEE. The CDR3 region is CASSAWTSGRLHTDTQYF. The DNA for the CDR3 is TGTGCCAGCAGCGCCTGGACTAGCGGGAGGTTACACACAGATACGCAGTATTTT.

The chain links TRBV27 to TRBJ2-2, with 7 bases lining up with TRBD1. Germline loops: CDR1 MNHEY, CDR2 SMNVEV (reference sequence). With V trimmed by 3 bases and J by 7 bases, 8 bases remained unmatched. The CDR3 covers 15 residues. In DNA form, the CDR3 reads TGTGCCAGCAGTTTCGGGACAGAAAGGGGCGGGGAGCTGTTTTTT. This codes for CASSFGTERGGELFF.

The genes are TRBV7-9 and TRBJ2-3, with no clear D. Germline CDR1 reads SEHNR; CDR2 reads FQNEAQ (reference sequence). Trimming cost V 2 bases and J 3 bases, with 12 bases left between them. This CDR3 comprises 15 residues. The CDR3 coding sequence is TGTGCCAGCAGCTTAAGTAGCCCTCCGACAGATACGCAGTATTTT. Translating it yields CASSLSSPPTDTQYF.

This clone was recorded a few times. J is TRBJ1-4 and V is TRBV6-5, with 11 positions matching TRBD1. The CDR3 loop spans 14 amino acids. Trimming cost V 8 bases and J 7 bases; bases outside gene matches: 6. Germline V lookup: CDR1 MNHEY, CDR2 SVGAGI. CDR3 protein: CASCRDRGCEKLFF. Here the CDR3 DNA reads TGTGCCAGCTGTCGGGACAGGGGGTGTGAAAAACTGTTTTTT.

The chain links TRBV7-2 to TRBJ2-1; D not certain. The CDR3 is made up of 15 amino acids. Between the trimmed V and J ends, which lost 2 bases and 4 bases, there was a span of 12 bases. Germline V gives CDR1 SGHTA, CDR2 FQGNSA. The CDR3 spells CASSLQALLYNEQFF. The CDR3 DNA reads TGTGCCAGCAGCTTACAAGCCTTACTATACAATGAGCAGTTCTTC.

This rearrangement joins TRBV28 to TRBJ1-1, with 7 positions matching TRBD1. CDR3 length equals 13 residues. Germline trimming cut 6 bases from V and 4 bases from J; bases unmatched to any gene: 5. CDR1 and CDR2 (germline): MDHEN, SYDVKM. DNA for the CDR3: TGTGCCAGCAGGCGCTGGGACAGCACTGAAGCTTTCTTT. Its protein product is CASRRWDSTEAFF.

The chain has TRBV6-5 and TRBJ2-7; 8 bases line up with TRBD2. Germline loops: CDR1 MNHEY, CDR2 SVGAGI. CDR3 length: 14 residues. V dropped 6 bases and J dropped 2; count of bases not matched to a gene: 6. The CDR3 spells CASRTSGGPYEQYF. The CDR3 DNA reads as TGTGCCAGCAGAACTAGCGGAGGTCCCTACGAGCAGTACTTC.

The chain couples TRBV28 to TRBJ2-7; tentatively, D is TRBD2 (6 bases). Trimming removed 6 bases from V and 4 bases from J, with 16 bases in between. The CDR3 covers 14 residues. Germline V lookup: CDR1 MDHEN, CDR2 SYDVKM. The CDR3 loop reads CASSSTTSSYEQYF. For the CDR3, the DNA is TGTGCCAGCAGCTCAACAACTAGCTCTTACGAGCAGTACTTC.

The chain is built from TRBV10-3 and TRBJ2-7, with 7 bases identical to TRBD1. The CDR3 runs to 15 residues. With V trimmed by 3 bases and J by 4 bases, 9 bases remained unmatched. The germline V gene encodes CDR1 ENHRY and CDR2 SYGVKD. CDR3 DNA: TGTGCCATCAGTGATTCGGGACAGAAGAATTACGAGCAGTACTTC. The encoded protein is CAISDSGQKNYEQYF.

The chain couples TRBV13 to TRBJ2-1, with TRBD1 matching over 11 bases. Germline V gives CDR1 PRHDT, CDR2 FYEKMQ (reference sequence). CDR3 size: 15 residues. V gave up 4 bases and J gave up 7 bases; unmatched junction bases: 6. The CDR3 sequence is CASSWGQGVGNEQFF. The DNA of the CDR3 is TGTGCCAGCAGCTGGGGACAGGGGGTTGGTAATGAGCAGTTCTTC.

This clone showed up just once. The CDR3 reads CASSTGGLQPQHF. The CDR3 DNA reads as TGTGCCAGTAGTACTGGTGGGCTTCAGCCCCAGCATTTT. This chain links TRBV19 with TRBJ1-5, with D uncertain. Trimming took off 4 bases at V and 6 bases at J, with 10 bases between the two ends. Germline CDR1 LNHDA, CDR2 SQIVND (reference sequence). The CDR3 consists of 13 residues.

The rearrangement joins TRBV18 to TRBJ2-5, with 7 bases lining up with TRBD1. CDR3 length equals 12 residues. The germline V gene encodes CDR1 KGHSH and CDR2 LQKENI. V dropped 8 bases and J dropped 2; count of bases not matched to a gene: 2. The CDR3 here is CASGTAQETQYF. Written as DNA, the CDR3 is TGTGCCAGCGGGACAGCACAAGAGACCCAGTACTTC.